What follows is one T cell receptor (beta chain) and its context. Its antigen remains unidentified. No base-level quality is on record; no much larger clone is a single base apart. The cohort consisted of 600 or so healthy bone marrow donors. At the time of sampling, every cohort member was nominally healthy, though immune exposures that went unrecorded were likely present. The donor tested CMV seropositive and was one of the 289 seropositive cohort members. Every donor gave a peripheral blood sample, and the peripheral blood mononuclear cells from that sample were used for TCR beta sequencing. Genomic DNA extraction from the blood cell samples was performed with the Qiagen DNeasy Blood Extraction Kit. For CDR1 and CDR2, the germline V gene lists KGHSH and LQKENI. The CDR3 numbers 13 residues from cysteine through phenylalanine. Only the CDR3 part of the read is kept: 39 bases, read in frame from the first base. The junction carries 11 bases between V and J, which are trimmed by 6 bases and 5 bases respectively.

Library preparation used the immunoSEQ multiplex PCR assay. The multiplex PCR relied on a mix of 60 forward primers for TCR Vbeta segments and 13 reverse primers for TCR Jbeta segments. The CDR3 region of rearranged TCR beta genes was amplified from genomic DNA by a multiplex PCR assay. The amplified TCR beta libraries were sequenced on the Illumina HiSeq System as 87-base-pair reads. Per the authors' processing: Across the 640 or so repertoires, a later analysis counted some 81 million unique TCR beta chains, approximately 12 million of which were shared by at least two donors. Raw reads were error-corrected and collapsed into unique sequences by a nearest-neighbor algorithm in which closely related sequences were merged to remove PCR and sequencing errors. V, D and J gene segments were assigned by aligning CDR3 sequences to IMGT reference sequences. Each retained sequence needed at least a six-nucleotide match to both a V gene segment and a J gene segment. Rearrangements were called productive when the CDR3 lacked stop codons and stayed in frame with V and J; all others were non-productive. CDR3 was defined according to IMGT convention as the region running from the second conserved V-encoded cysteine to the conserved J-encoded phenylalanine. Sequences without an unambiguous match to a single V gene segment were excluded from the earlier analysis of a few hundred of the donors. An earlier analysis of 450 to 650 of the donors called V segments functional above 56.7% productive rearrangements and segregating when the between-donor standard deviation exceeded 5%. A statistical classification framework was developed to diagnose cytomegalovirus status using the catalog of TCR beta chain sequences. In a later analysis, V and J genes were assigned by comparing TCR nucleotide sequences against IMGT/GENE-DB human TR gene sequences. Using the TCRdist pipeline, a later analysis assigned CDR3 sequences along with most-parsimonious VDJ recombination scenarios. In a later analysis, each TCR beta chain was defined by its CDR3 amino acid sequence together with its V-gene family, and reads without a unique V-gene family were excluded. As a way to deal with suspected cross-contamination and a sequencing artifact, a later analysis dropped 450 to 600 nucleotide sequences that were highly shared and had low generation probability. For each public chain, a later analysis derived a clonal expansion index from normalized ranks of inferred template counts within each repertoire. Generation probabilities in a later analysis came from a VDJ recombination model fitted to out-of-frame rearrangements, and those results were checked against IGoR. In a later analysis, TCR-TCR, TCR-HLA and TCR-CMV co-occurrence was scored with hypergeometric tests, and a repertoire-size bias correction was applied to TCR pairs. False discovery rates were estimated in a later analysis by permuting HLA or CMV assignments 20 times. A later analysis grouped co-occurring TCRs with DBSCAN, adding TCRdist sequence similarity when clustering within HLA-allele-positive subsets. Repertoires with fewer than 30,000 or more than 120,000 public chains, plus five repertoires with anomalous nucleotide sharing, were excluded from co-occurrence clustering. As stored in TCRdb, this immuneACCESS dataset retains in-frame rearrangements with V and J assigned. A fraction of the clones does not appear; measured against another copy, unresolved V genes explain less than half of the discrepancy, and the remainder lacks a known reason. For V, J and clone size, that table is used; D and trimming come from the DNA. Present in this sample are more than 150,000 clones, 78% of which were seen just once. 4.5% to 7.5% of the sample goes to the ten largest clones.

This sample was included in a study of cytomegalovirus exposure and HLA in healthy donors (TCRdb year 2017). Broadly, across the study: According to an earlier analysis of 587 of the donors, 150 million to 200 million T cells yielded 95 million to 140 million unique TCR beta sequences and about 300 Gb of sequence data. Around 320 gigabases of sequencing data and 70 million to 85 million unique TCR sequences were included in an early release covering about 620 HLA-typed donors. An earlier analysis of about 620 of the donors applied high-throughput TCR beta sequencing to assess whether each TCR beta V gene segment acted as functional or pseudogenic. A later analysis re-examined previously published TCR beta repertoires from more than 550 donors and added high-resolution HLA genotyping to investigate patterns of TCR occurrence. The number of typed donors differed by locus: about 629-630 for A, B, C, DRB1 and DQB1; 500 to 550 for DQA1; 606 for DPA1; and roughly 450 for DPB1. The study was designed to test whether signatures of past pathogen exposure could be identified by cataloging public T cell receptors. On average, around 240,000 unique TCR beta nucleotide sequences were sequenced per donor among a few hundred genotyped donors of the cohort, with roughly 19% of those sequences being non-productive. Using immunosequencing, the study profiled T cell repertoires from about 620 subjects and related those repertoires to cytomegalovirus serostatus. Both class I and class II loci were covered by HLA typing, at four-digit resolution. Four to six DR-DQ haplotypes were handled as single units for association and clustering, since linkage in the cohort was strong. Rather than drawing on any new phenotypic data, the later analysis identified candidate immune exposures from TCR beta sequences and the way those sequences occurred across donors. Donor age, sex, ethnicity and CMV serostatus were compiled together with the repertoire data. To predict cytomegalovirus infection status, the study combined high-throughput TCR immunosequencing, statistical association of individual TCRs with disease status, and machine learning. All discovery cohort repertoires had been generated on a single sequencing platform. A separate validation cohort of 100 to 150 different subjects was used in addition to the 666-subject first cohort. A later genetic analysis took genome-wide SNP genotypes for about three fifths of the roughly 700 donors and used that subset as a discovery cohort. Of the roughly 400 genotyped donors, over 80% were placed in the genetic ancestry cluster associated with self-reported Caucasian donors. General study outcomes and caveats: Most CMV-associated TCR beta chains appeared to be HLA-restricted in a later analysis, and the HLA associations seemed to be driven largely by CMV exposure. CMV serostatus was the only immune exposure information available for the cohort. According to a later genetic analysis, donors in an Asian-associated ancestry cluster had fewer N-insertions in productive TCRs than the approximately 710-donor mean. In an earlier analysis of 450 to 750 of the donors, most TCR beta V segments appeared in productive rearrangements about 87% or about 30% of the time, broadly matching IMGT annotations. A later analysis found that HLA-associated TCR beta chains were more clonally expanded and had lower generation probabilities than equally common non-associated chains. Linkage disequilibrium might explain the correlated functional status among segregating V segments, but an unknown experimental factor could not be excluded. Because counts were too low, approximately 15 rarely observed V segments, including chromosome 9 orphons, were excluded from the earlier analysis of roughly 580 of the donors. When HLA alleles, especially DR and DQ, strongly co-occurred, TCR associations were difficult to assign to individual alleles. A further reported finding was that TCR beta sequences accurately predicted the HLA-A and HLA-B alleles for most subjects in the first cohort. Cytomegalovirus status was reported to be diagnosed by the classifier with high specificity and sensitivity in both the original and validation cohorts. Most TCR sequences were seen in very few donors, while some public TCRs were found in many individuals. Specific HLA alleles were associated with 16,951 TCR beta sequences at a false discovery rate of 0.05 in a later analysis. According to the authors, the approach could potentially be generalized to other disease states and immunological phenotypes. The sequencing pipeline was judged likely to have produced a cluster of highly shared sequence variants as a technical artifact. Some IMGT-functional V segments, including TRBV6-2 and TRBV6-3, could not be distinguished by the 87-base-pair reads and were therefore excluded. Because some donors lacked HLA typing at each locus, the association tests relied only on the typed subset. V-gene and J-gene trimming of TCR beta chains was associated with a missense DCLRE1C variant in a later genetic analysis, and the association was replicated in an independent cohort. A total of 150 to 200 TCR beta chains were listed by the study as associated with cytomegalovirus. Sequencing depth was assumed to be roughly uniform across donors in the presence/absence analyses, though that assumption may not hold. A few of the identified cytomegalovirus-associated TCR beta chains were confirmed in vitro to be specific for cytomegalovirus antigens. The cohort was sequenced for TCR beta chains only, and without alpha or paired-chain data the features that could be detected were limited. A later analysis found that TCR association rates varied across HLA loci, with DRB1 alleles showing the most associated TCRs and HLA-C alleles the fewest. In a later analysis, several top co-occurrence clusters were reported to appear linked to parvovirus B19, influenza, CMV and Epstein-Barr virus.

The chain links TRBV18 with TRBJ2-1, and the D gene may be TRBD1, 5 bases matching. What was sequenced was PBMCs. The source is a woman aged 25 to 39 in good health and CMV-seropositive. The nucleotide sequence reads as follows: TGTGCCAGCTCCCCCCAACAGGACAATGAGCAGTTCTTC. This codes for CASSPQQDNEQFF.